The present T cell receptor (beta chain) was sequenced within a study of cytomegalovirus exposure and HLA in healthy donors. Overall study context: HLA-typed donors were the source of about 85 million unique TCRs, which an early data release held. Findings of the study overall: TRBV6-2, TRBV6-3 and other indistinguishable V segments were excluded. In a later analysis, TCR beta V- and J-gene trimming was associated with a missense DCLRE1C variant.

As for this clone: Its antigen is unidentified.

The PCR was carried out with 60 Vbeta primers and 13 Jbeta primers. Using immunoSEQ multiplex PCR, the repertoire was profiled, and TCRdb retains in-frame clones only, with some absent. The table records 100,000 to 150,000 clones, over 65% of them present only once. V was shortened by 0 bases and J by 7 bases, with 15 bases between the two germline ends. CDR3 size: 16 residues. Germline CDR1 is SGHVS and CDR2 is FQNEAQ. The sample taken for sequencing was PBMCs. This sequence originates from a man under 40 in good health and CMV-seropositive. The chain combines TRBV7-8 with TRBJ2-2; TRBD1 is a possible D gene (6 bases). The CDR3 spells CASSLAPAGAYGELFF. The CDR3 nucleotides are TGTGCCAGCAGCTTAGCTCCTGCAGGGGCGTACGGGGAGCTGTTTTTT.